The clone carrying this T cell receptor (beta chain) appeared a few times. Its specificity is unknown. TCRdb reprocessed the 5' RACE reads with MiXCR, giving one entry per CDR3 protein. The data hold 300,000 to 400,000 distinct CDR3 sequences, with 8% to 10% observed a single time. This specimen comes from a study of T cells after yellow fever vaccination. Study findings and constraints: FACS-sorted repertoires might harbor abundant contaminating clonotypes from the bulk population.

This TCR was recovered from a man aged 18-30 years who received the YFV17D yellow fever vaccine. The material was PBMCs, obtained on the day of the first yellow fever vaccination.

The CDR3 spells CASRKGDFTEAFF. CDR3 sequence (DNA): TGTGCCAGCAGGAAAGGGGATTTCACTGAAGCTTTCTTT. V is TRBV5-5 and J is TRBJ1-1, with TRBD1 as a possible D gene (5 bases). The CDR3 has 13 amino acids. The germline gives CDR1 SGHKS, CDR2 YYEKEE (reference sequence). V was shortened by 5 bases and J by 4 bases, with 12 bases between the two germline ends. The full variable domain, in which reference TRBV5-5 and TRBJ1-1 provide the parts outside the CDR3, is DAGVTQSPTHLIKTRGQQVTLRCSPISGHKSVSWYQQVLGQGPQFIFQYYEKEERGRGNFPDRFSARQFPNYSSELNVNALLLGDSALYLCASRKGDFTEAFFGQGTRLTVV.